These 4 T cell receptor beta chains share one sample of origin, sequenced in a study of blood T cell repertoires in COVID-19. Repertoires were generated with immunoSEQ multiplex PCR, while TCRdb's copy carries only in-frame clones and drops some. The table shows approximately 440,000 clones, with roughly 87% occurring only once. Sequenced: PBMCs or T cells enriched from blood (not recorded which). The receptor source for this set is a woman between 18 and 29 years old who had recovered from COVID-19.

The chain uses TRBV24-1 and TRBJ1-5; a possible D gene is TRBD1 (6 bases). The germline CDR1 and CDR2 sequences are KGHDR and SFDVKD. The V and J ends lost 4 bases and 5 bases respectively, with 14 bases between them. The CDR3 has 15 amino acids. CDR3 bases: TGTGCCACCAGTGAGACCGGGACATATGATCAGCCCCAGCATTTT. Protein sequence: CATSETGTYDQPQHF.

The chain has TRBV18 and TRBJ2-1, with 15 bases that match TRBD2. J gave up 6 bases and V 3 bases, and 6 bases lay outside the gene matches. Germline V gene lookup returns CDR1 KGHSH and CDR2 LQKENI. This CDR3 is 17 amino acids long. The CDR3 spells CASSPTRTSGGANEQFF. The DNA for the CDR3 is TGTGCCAGCTCACCGACCCGGACTAGCGGGGGGGCCAATGAGCAGTTCTTC.

The J gene is TRBJ2-3, the V gene TRBV7-3; D is unresolved. The V end lost 5 bases, the J end lost 6 bases, and 12 bases lay between the germline ends. Per the germline V gene, CDR1 is SGHTA and CDR2 is FQGTGA. The CDR3 is made up of 13 amino acids. The CDR3 loop reads CASSPDFGDTQYF. The CDR3 DNA follows: TGTGCCAGCAGCCCGGATTTCGGGGATACGCAGTATTTT.

The CDR3 reads CATDDRVVNQPQHF. CDR3 coding DNA: TGTGCCACCGACGACAGGGTTGTCAATCAGCCCCAGCATTTT. This sequence joins TRBV19 and TRBJ1-5, with TRBD1 identical over 7 bases. V was clipped by 10 bases and J by 3 bases; unmatched bases: 9. This CDR3 is 14 amino acids long. Per germline, CDR1 LNHDA and CDR2 SQIVND (reference sequence).